The TCR beta chain described here comes from a study of T cells in Graves' hyperthyroidism and ophthalmopathy. Amplified TCR beta CDR3 regions came from RNA transcripts. TCR CDR3 underwent first-round RT-PCR with the HTBI primer set. TCRdb reanalysed the multiplex PCR reads using MiXCR and keeps one entry per CDR3 protein. Among 500,000 to 600,000 distinct CDR3 sequences listed, 16% were seen once. Germline V lookup: CDR1 GTSNPN, CDR2 SVGIG (reference sequence). The CDR3 loop spans 14 amino acids. To note about this clonotype: Its target is unknown. A read error may produce the germline difference seen at one junction end.

Reasons for excluding patients were uncontrolled infection, other autoimmune disease, pregnancy or lactation. PBMCs were sourced from roughly 9.7 ml fresh peripheral blood. Study observations and caveats: In simple terms, a model built on 13 V-J features told ophthalmopathy apart from stable hyperthyroidism. Ophthalmopathy got predicted by the model a median approximately 6.4 months before its onset.

This chain joins TRBV30 and TRBJ2-2; 7 bases are shared with TRBD2. This TCR was recovered from a woman between 18 and 29 years old with Graves' hyperthyroidism. Sample: blood. The DNA of the CDR3 is TGTGCCTGGAGTGGCGGGGGTTCGACCGGGGAGCGGTTTTTT. This encodes CAWSGGGSTGERFF.